The subject of this entry is one T cell receptor (beta chain). Its specificity is not known. These data come from a study of cytomegalovirus exposure and HLA in healthy donors. On the study more broadly: Sequencing of about 179 million T cells in an earlier analysis found under 120 million unique TCR beta sequences. Whole-study results and caveats: TCR beta sequences reportedly predicted the HLA-A and HLA-B alleles of most subjects accurately. Both high specificity and high sensitivity reportedly marked the classifier's diagnosis of cytomegalovirus status. A missense variant in DCLRE1C was later tied to TCR beta V- and J-gene trimming.

In the PCR, 60 Vbeta and 13 Jbeta primers were used. Here immunoSEQ multiplex PCR was the method, and the copy in TCRdb shows in-frame clones only, minus some. The sample lists approximately 150,000 clones, 50% to 75% occurring once. CDR1 is LNHDA and CDR2 is SQIVND in the germline V gene (reference sequence). Trimming removed 5 bases from V and 4 bases from J, with 20 bases in between. CDR3 size: 16 residues. Sequenced: PBMCs. The genes are TRBV19 and TRBJ2-5; the D gene is possibly TRBD2 (5 bases). The sequence was obtained from a woman aged 25-40 years in good health and CMV-seropositive. The CDR3 reads CASSPHRWGVGETQYF. For the CDR3, the DNA is TGTGCCAGTAGTCCCCATCGGTGGGGAGTAGGAGAGACCCAGTACTTC.